This TCR beta chain was obtained from a study of CD8+ T cells in alopecia areata. Study-wide results and caveats: Many expanded lesional clones persisted in scalp and blood during tofacitinib treatment.

Indicated treatment: oral pan-JAK inhibitor, 5-10 mg twice daily. Samples from alopecia areata patients were lesional scalp punch biopsies and peripheral blood. The germline V and J ends were trimmed by 2 bases and 5 bases, with 11 bases remaining between them. From germline, CDR1 is SGHNT and CDR2 YYREEE (reference sequence). The CDR3 is 13 residues long. Extraction of RNA preceded its reverse transcription into cDNA, which served as the sequencing template. Assay used: immunoSEQ multiplex PCR; TCRdb lists only in-frame clones, some missing. The repertoire holds 110,000 to 150,000 clones, with 86% as singletons. This clone came up once. Its antigen is still unknown.

The specimen comprised CD8+ T cells sorted from blood, sampled at week 4, from a patient treated with tofacitinib. The TCR sequence derives from a human donor with alopecia areata. The chain couples TRBV5-4 to TRBJ2-7; D is unresolved. The CDR3 DNA is TGTGCCAGCAGCTTCCAGGTTGAGGACGAGCAGTACTTC. The encoded protein is CASSFQVEDEQYF.